This T cell receptor beta chain was profiled in a study of early stage breast cancer tumors. The study's findings and limits: Tumors had roughly 2.6-fold higher T cell density than normal breast. Commonly generated sequences made up most enriched TCRB sequences shared between patients.

Turning to this clone: Its antigen is undetermined.

The trim removed 6 bases at V and 6 bases at J, leaving 9 bases unmatched. CDR1 is SNHLY and CDR2 is FYNNEI in the germline V gene. This CDR3 is 15 amino acids long. Sequencing used immunoSEQ multiplex PCR; TCRdb keeps in-frame clones, though not all of them. The sample lists about 50,000 clones, 70% to 80% occurring once. This chain links TRBV2 with TRBJ2-2; 8 bases fit TRBD2. The source of this sequence is a person aged 25 to 39 with breast cancer. The sample taken for sequencing was blood. CDR3 amino acids: CASRPGTSDAGELFF. In nucleotides, the CDR3 is TGTGCCAGCAGGCCCGGGACTAGTGACGCCGGGGAGCTGTTTTTT. Looking up the rest from reference TRBV2 and TRBJ2-2 gives the full variable domain: EPEVTQTPSHQVTQMGQEVILRCVPISNHLYFYWYRQILGQKVEFLVSFYNNEISEKSEIFDDQFSVERPDGSNFTLKIRSTKLEDSAMYFCASRPGTSDAGELFFGEGSRLTVL.